The 16 T cell receptor beta chains listed next were all sequenced from one sample in a study of shared T cell receptors in the human thymus. Profiling relied on immunoSEQ multiplex PCR, and the TCRdb table lists in-frame clones only, not all of them. The data contain about 660,000 clones, more than 75% of them singletons. The data were also submitted as part of a second study, on human thymus T cells.

Sequencing input: thymocytes. Source of these receptors: a boy in the first two years of life with a congenital heart defect.

The rearrangement joins TRBV19 to TRBJ2-5; 7 nucleotides align to TRBD2. The germline V gene has CDR1 LNHDA and CDR2 SQIVND (reference sequence). This CDR3 comprises 17 residues. The V segment lost 5 bases and the J segment 2 bases; nucleotides outside the gene matches: 14. CDR3 loop: CASSRRTFGGGQETQYF. CDR3 DNA sequence: TGTGCCAGTAGTCGGCGGACCTTCGGGGGAGGGCAAGAGACCCAGTACTTC.

This clone was detected only once. V gene TRBV4-3 combines with J gene TRBJ1-1; 7 bases map to TRBD1. With V trimmed by 4 bases and J by 2 bases, 13 bases remained unmatched. This CDR3 has 17 amino acids. CDR1 is LGHNA, CDR2 YSLEER, per germline. The CDR3 loop reads CASSPLRTGPLNTEAFF. CDR3 sequence (DNA): TGCGCCAGCAGCCCACTCCGGACAGGCCCCCTCAACACTGAAGCTTTCTTT.

The chain couples TRBV7-9 to TRBJ2-2; no clear D gene. This CDR3 spans 14 amino acids. Trimming took off 10 bases at V and 7 bases at J, with 19 bases between the two ends. Germline CDR1 SEHNR, CDR2 FQNEAQ (reference sequence). The CDR3 reads CAISNATSGGELFF. In DNA form, the CDR3 reads TGTGCCATCTCTAACGCCACCTCGGGCGGGGAGCTGTTTTTT. Full variable domain (missing parts from reference TRBV7-9 and TRBJ2-2): DTGVSQNPRHKITKRGQNVTFRCDPISEHNRLYWYRQTLGQGPEFLTYFQNEAQLEKSRLLSDRFSAERPKGSFSTLEIQRTEQGDSAMYLCAISNATSGGELFFGEGSRLTVL.

The chain recombines TRBV4-2 with TRBJ2-7; 7 nucleotides match TRBD2. The ends lost 0 bases at V and 0 bases at J; junction bases unmatched: 5. The CDR3 is 16 residues long. The germline gives CDR1 LGHNA, CDR2 YNFKEQ. The CDR3 here is CASSQDSLADSYEQYF. Here the CDR3 DNA reads TGTGCCAGCAGCCAAGATTCCCTAGCGGACTCCTACGAGCAGTACTTC.

The chain employs TRBV10-3 and TRBJ1-2, with D possibly TRBD1 on 5 matching bases. This CDR3 is built from 13 residues. Trimming stripped 0 bases from V and 4 bases from J, with 6 bases between. Germline lookup yields CDR1 ENHRY and CDR2 SYGVKD. As DNA, the CDR3 is TGTGCCATCAGTGAGTCGACAGTCTATGGCTACACCTTC. Amino acids: CAISESTVYGYTF.

The gene calls are TRBV2 and TRBJ2-7; D perhaps matches TRBD2 (5 bases). CDR1 is SNHLY and CDR2 is FYNNEI in the germline V gene. V lost 6 bases and J lost 2, with 17 bases in between. The CDR3 length is 15 residues. This chain's CDR3 is CASRPARDGAYEQYF. In DNA, the CDR3 is TGTGCCAGCAGACCAGCAAGAGACGGGGCCTACGAGCAGTACTTC.

This clone was observed a handful of times. This chain uses TRBV4-3 with TRBJ2-2; a possible D gene is TRBD2 (6 bases). The CDR3 has 16 amino acids. Per the germline V gene, CDR1 is LGHNA and CDR2 is YSLEER. V was clipped by 3 bases and J by 0 bases, with 11 bases between them. CDR3 loop: CASSHHPGANTGELFF. The CDR3 nucleotides read TGCGCCAGCAGCCATCATCCGGGGGCGAACACCGGGGAGCTGTTTTTT.

This clone has more than one count but fewer than ten. The V gene is TRBV6-4, the J gene TRBJ1-2; D possibly corresponds to TRBD1 (6 bases). Germline assignment: CDR1 MRHNA and CDR2 SNTAGT. The CDR3 is made up of 12 amino acids. The ends were cut back, 10 bases at V and 8 bases at J, with 17 bases in the middle. The CDR3 loop reads CAKTQGMGGYTF. The CDR3 DNA follows: TGTGCCAAAACTCAGGGGATGGGAGGCTACACCTTC.

The V and J genes are TRBV11-2 and TRBJ2-1; TRBD2 matches 10 bases. This CDR3 contains 19 residues. Per the germline V gene, CDR1 is SGHAT and CDR2 is FQNNGV. V lost 5 bases to trimming and J lost 5 bases; unmatched junction nucleotides: 18. CDR3 protein: CASSPVHIAGGIWDNEQFF. The CDR3 coding sequence is TGTGCCAGCAGCCCCGTCCATATAGCGGGAGGTATTTGGGACAATGAGCAGTTCTTC.

V and J are TRBV28 and TRBJ2-7; the match to TRBD2 covers 14 bases. Losses at the gene ends were 3 bases for V and 7 bases for J; bases not matched to a gene: 8. The CDR3 contains 16 residues. The V gene's germline CDR1 is MDHEN and CDR2 SYDVKM. CDR3 DNA: TGTGCCAGCAGTTTTCAACGACTAGCGGGAGGGGGAGAGCAGTACTTC. It is translated as CASSFQRLAGGGEQYF. Looking up the rest from reference TRBV28 and TRBJ2-7 gives the full variable domain: DVKVTQSSRYLVKRTGEKVFLECVQDMDHENMFWYRQDPGLGLRLIYFSYDVKMKEKGDIPEGYSVSREKKERFSLILESASTNQTSMYLCASSFQRLAGGGEQYFGPGTRLTVT.

The rearrangement links TRBV28 to TRBJ1-5; TRBD1 matches at 7 bases. The CDR3 is 15 residues long. CDR1 is MDHEN and CDR2 is SYDVKM in the germline V gene. The V segment lost 5 bases and the J segment 1 base; nucleotides outside the gene matches: 5. Here the CDR3 DNA reads TGTGCCAGCAGTAAATGCAGGGGGAGCAATCAGCCCCAGCATTTT. Protein sequence: CASSKCRGSNQPQHF. The entire variable domain, with the rest obtained from reference TRBV28 and TRBJ1-5, is as follows: DVKVTQSSRYLVKRTGEKVFLECVQDMDHENMFWYRQDPGLGLRLIYFSYDVKMKEKGDIPEGYSVSREKKERFSLILESASTNQTSMYLCASSKCRGSNQPQHFGDGTRLSIL.

This clone has a single count. The chain combines TRBV28 with TRBJ2-2, with a tentative D call TRBD2 (6 bases). This CDR3 is 14 amino acids long. Trimming removed 5 bases from V and 6 bases from J, with 13 bases in between. The germline V gene has CDR1 MDHEN and CDR2 SYDVKM. CDR3 amino acids: CASSRRESPGELFF. The CDR3 DNA follows: TGTGCCAGCAGTCGACGGGAGAGCCCCGGGGAGCTGTTTTTT.

The genes are TRBV18 and TRBJ1-2; D gene uncertain. The V end lost 7 bases, the J end lost 4 bases, and 16 bases lay between the germline ends. The length of the CDR3 is 14 residues. The germline gives CDR1 KGHSH, CDR2 LQKENI. The chain's CDR3 is CASLPWAVAYGYTF. CDR3 DNA: TGTGCCAGCTTACCCTGGGCAGTGGCCTATGGCTACACCTTC.

The chain employs TRBV21-1 and TRBJ1-2. TRBV21-1 is reported as a pseudogene. The CDR3 length is 13 residues. The CDR3 DNA is TGTGCCATCCTACGGGGGGGGGTCTGTGGCTACACCTTC. It is translated as CAILRGGVCGYTF.

This chain uses TRBV19 with TRBJ2-7; 7 nucleotides align to TRBD1. The CDR3 contains 13 residues. With V trimmed by 5 bases and J by 1 base, 2 bases remained unmatched. CDR1 and CDR2 (germline): LNHDA, SQIVND (reference sequence). The CDR3, as DNA: TGTGCCAGTAGTGGACAGGCATCCTACGAGCAGTACTTC. It specifies CASSGQASYEQYF.

A single count supports this clone. This chain joins TRBV11-2 and TRBJ2-7; 12 bases are a match to TRBD1. Germline values: CDR1 SGHAT, CDR2 FQNNGV. The CDR3 has 15 amino acids. Unmatched junction bases numbered 4, after V lost 3 bases and J lost 4 bases. CDR3 in DNA: TGTGCCAGCAGCTTCGGGACAGGGGGCATTTACGAGCAGTACTTC. Protein product: CASSFGTGGIYEQYF.